The clone carrying this T cell receptor beta chain was found a few times. The antigen is unknown. V trimming: 7 bases; J trimming: 7 bases; junction bases outside the gene matches: 8. CDR1 is MNHNY and CDR2 is SVGAGI in the germline V gene (reference sequence). The CDR3 totals 14 residues. These data originate in a study of cytomegalovirus exposure and HLA in healthy donors. The PCR had 60 Vbeta and 13 Jbeta primers. TCRdb's copy holds only in-frame clones and misses some; the assay was immunoSEQ multiplex PCR. The table shows 180,000 or so clones, with 8.5% to 10% occurring only once. Study-level points and caveats: Looking again later, the authors saw that most CMV-associated TCR beta chains seemed HLA-restricted.

The chain couples TRBV6-6 to TRBJ2-2; 8 bases line up with TRBD2. The sample consisted of PBMCs. This clonotype was obtained from a young woman in good health and CMV-seropositive. The DNA for the CDR3 is TGTGCCAGCATTGTATTAGCGGGATTCGGGGAGCTGTTTTTT. The encoded protein is CASIVLAGFGELFF.